These 7 T cell receptor beta chains share one sample of origin, sequenced in a study of Graves' ophthalmopathy and Graves' hyperthyroidism. RNA transcripts served as template for amplifying TCR beta CDR3 sequences. The first-round RT-PCR employed HTBI primers together with the Qiagen OneStep RT-PCR kit. A multiplex PCR was then performed as the second round. TCRdb re-called the multiplex PCR reads through MiXCR, storing one row per CDR3 protein. The sample consists of more than 300,000 distinct CDR3 sequences, over 15% of them appearing once. Sequencing was performed on peripheral blood. Receptors were obtained from a young woman with stable Graves' hyperthyroidism.

This sequence joins TRBV27 and TRBJ1-1; D gene uncertain. Trimming stripped 3 bases from V and 2 bases from J, with 7 bases between. Germline lookup yields CDR1 MNHEY and CDR2 SMNVEV (reference sequence). The CDR3 loop spans 13 amino acids. Here the CDR3 reads CASSFALNTEAFF. CDR3 DNA: TGTGCCAGCAGTTTTGCACTAAACACTGAAGCTTTCTTT.

This clonotype has a handful of counts. The chain has TRBV4-1 and TRBJ2-7, with a weak D call TRBD2 (5 bases). Germline-derived CDR1 and CDR2 are MGHRA and YSYEKL. The CDR3 is made up of 13 amino acids. Trimming shortened V by 0 bases and J by 6 bases, and 9 bases separated the two germline ends. CDR3 sequence (DNA): TGCGCCAGCAGCCAAGATCGGGGTCGCGAGCAGTACTTC. It yields the protein CASSQDRGREQYF.

On this clonotype itself: A much more abundant neighbour one base away suggests this may be a read error. This chain connects TRBV2 to TRBJ1-6; 7 positions match TRBD1. With V trimmed by 7 bases and J by 15 bases, 18 bases remained unmatched. The germline V gene encodes CDR1 SNHLY and CDR2 FYNNEI. The CDR3 totals 15 residues. The CDR3 protein is CASTHRDRVAAHLHF. In DNA form, the CDR3 reads TGTGCCAGCACCCACCGGGACAGAGTCGCGGCACACCTCCACTTT.

In this sample, this clonotype turned up many times. V and J are TRBV12-3 or TRBV12-4 and TRBJ1-6; no definite D call. V shed 3 bases and J shed 5 bases, with 14 bases lying between them. This CDR3 spans 16 amino acids. CDR3 sequence: CASSFRAPNDNSPLHF. The CDR3 DNA sequence: TGTGCCAGCAGTTTTAGGGCCCCTAACGATAATTCACCCCTCCACTTT.

This clonotype came up many times. The chain combines TRBV19 with TRBJ1-1; the D is unclear. The germline V and J ends were trimmed by 8 bases and 1 base, with 8 bases remaining between them. From germline, CDR1 is LNHDA and CDR2 SQIVND (reference sequence). This CDR3 region has 12 residues. For the CDR3, the DNA is TGTGCCAGTTTCCGGGGGAACACTGAAGCTTTCTTT. This codes for CASFRGNTEAFF.

This clonotype was seen many times. V is TRBV12-3 or TRBV12-4 and J is TRBJ1-2; unclear D gene. The V gene lost 3 bases and the J gene lost 5 bases, with 4 bases spanning the gap. The CDR3 sequence is 11 residues long. CDR3 DNA sequence: TGTGCCAGCAGTTTCGATTATGGCTACACCTTC. Protein sequence: CASSFDYGYTF.

This clonotype has ten or more counts. The V call is TRBV19, the J call TRBJ1-5, with 10 bases lining up with TRBD1. Per the germline V gene, CDR1 is LNHDA and CDR2 is SQIVND (reference sequence). The CDR3 is 18 amino acids. V was clipped by 3 bases and J by 4 bases; unmatched bases: 12. The CDR3 region is CASSIFPLRDRGNQPQHF. Here the CDR3 DNA reads TGTGCCAGTAGTATTTTTCCACTCCGGGACAGGGGAAATCAGCCCCAGCATTTT.